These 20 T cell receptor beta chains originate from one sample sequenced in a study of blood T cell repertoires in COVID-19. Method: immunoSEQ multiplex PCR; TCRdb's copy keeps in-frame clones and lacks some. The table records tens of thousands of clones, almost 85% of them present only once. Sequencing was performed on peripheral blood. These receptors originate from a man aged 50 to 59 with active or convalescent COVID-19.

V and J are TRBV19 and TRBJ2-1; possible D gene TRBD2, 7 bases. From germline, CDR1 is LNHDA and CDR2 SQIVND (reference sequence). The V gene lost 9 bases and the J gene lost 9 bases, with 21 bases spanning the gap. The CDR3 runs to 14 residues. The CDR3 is CASTSRGGLVEQFF. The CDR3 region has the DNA TGTGCCAGCACGTCGAGGGGGGGACTCGTTGAGCAGTTCTTC.

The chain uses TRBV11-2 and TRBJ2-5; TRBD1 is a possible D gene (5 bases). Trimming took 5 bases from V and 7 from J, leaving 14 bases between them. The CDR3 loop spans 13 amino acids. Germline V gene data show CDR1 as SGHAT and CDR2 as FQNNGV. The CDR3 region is CASSVGQRGTQYF. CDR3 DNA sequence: TGTGCCAGCAGCGTCGGACAAAGGGGGACCCAGTACTTC.

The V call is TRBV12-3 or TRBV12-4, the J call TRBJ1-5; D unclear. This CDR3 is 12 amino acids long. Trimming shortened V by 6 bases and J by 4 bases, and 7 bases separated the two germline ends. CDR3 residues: CASRASNQPQHF. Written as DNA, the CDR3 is TGTGCCAGCAGGGCCTCTAATCAGCCCCAGCATTTT.

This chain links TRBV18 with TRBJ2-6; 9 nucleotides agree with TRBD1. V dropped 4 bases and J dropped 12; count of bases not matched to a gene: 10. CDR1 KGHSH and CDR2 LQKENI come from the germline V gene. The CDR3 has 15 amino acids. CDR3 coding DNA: TGTGCCAGCTCACTTGGACAGGGGTCTCAGGGCGTCCTGACTTTC. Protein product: CASSLGQGSQGVLTF.

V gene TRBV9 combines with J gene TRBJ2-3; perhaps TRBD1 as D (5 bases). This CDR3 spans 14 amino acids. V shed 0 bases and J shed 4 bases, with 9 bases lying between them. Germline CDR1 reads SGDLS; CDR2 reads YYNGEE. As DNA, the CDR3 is TGTGCCAGCAGCGTAGGTCAGGGCGCAGATACGCAGTATTTT. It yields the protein CASSVGQGADTQYF.

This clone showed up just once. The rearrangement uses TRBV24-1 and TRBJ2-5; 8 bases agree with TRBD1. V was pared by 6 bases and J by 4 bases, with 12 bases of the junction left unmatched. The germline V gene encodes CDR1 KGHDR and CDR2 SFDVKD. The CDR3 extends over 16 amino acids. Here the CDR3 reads CATSFTGDRSGETQYF. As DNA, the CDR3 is TGTGCCACCAGTTTTACGGGGGACAGGAGTGGAGAGACCCAGTACTTC.

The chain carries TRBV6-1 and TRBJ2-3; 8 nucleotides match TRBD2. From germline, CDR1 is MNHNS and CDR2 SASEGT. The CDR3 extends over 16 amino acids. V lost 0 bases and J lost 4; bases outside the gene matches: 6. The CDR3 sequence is CASSEAPGGTADTQYF. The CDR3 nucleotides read TGTGCCAGCAGTGAAGCCCCGGGGGGGACGGCAGATACGCAGTATTTT.

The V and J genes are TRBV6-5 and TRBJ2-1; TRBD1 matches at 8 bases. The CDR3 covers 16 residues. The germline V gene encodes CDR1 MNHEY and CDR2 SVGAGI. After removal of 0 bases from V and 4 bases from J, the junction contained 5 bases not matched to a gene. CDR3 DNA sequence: TGTGCCAGCAGTTACTCTCGGACAGGGAGGTACAATGAGCAGTTCTTC. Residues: CASSYSRTGRYNEQFF.

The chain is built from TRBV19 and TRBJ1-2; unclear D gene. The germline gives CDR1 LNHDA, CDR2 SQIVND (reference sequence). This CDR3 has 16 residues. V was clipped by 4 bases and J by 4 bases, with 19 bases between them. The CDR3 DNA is TGTGCCAGTAGTAAGGCAGGACTCAATCCGGGCTATGGCTACACCTTC. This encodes CASSKAGLNPGYGYTF.

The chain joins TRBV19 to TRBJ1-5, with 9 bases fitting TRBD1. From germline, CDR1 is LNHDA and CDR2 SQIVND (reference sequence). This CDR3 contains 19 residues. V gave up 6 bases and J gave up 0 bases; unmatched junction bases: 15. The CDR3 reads CASRDGTGCLFYSNQPQHF. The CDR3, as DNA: TGTGCCAGTAGAGACGGGACAGGGTGCCTCTTTTATAGCAATCAGCCCCAGCATTTT.

CDR3 amino acids: CATSRDRQETQYF. Written as DNA, the CDR3 is TGTGCCACCAGCAGGGACAGACAAGAGACCCAGTACTTC. The chain couples TRBV15 to TRBJ2-5; D may be TRBD1 (6 bases). The length of the CDR3 is 13 residues. V was clipped by 3 bases and J by 2 bases, with 7 bases between them. Looked up from germline, CDR1 is LNHNV and CDR2 is YYDKDF (reference sequence).

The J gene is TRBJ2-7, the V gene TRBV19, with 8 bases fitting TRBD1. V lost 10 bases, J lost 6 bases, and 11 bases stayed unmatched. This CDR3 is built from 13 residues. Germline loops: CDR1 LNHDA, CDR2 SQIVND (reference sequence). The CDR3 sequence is CATLGQGTSEQYF. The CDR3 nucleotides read TGTGCCACCTTAGGACAGGGAACCTCCGAGCAGTACTTC. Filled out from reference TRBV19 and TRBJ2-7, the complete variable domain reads DGGITQSPKYLFRKEGQNVTLSCEQNLNHDAMYWYRQDPGQGLRLIYYSQIVNDFQKGDIAEGYSVSREKKESFPLTVTSAQKNPTAFYLCATLGQGTSEQYFGPGTRLTVT.

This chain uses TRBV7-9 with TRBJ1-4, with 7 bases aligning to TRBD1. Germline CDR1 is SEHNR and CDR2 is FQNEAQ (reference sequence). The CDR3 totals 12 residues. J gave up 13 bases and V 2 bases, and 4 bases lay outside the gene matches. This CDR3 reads CASSLPDRALFF. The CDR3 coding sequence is TGTGCCAGCAGCTTACCAGACAGGGCACTGTTTTTT.

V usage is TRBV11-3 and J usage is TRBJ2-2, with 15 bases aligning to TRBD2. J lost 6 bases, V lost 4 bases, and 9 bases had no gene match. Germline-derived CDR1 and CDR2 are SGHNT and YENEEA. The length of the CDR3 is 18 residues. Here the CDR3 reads CASSSGLAGGRDAGELFF. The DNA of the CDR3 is TGTGCCAGCAGCTCCGGACTAGCGGGGGGGCGAGACGCCGGGGAGCTGTTTTTT.

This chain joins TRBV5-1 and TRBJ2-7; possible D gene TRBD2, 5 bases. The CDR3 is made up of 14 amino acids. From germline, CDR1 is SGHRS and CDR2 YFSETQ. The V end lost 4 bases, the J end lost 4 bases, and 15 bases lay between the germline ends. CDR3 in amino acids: CASSPAEVGYEQYV. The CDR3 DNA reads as TGCGCCAGCAGCCCGGCGGAGGTGGGGTACGAGCAGTACGTC.

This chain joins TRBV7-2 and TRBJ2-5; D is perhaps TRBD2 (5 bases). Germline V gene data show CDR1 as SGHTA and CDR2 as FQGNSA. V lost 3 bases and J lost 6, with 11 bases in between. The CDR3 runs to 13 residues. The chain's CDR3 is CASSFESGKTQYF. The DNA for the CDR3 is TGTGCCAGCAGCTTTGAAAGCGGAAAGACCCAGTACTTC.

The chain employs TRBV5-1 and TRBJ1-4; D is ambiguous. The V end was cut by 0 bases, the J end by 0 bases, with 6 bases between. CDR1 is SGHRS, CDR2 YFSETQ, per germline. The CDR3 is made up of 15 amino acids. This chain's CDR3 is CASSLVPATNEKLFF. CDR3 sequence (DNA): TGCGCCAGCAGCTTGGTCCCTGCAACTAATGAAAAACTGTTTTTT.

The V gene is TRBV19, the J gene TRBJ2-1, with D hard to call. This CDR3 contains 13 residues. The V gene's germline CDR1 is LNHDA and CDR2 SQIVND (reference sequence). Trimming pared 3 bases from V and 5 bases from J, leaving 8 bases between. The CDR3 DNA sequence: TGTGCCAGTAGTATTCAGGTTGACAATGAGCAGTTCTTC. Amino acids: CASSIQVDNEQFF.

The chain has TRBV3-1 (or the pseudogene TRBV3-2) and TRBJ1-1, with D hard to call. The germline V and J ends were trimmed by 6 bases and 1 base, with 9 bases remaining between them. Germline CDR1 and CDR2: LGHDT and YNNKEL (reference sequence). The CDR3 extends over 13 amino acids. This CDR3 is CASSRLENTEAFF. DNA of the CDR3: TGTGCCAGCAGTCGCTTAGAGAACACTGAAGCTTTCTTT.

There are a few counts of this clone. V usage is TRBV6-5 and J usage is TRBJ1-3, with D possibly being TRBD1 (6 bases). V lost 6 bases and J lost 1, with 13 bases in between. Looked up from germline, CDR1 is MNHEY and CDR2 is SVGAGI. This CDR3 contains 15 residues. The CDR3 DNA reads TGTGCCAGCAGCCAGGACAGCCTATCTGGAAACACCATATATTTT. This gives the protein CASSQDSLSGNTIYF.